This T cell receptor (beta chain) was observed in a study of early T cells in non-severe SARS-CoV-2 infection. Molecules of cDNA were individually given unique molecular identifiers that were attached to them. TCRdb used MiXCR to reprocess the 5' RACE reads, holding one entry per CDR3 protein. The profile shows 25,000 to 35,000 distinct CDR3 sequences, around 6% of them singletons. This clonotype was recorded at least ten times. CDR3 length: 13 amino acids. V was pared by 8 bases and J by 5 bases, with 13 bases between. Germline V gene lookup returns CDR1 KGHSH and CDR2 LQKENI. The chain links TRBV18 to TRBJ1-5; D may be TRBD1 (5 bases). Sample: whole blood. The TCR comes from an adult who was a healthcare worker with PCR-confirmed SARS-CoV-2 infection or an uninfected control (not recorded which). CDR3 bases: TGTGCCAGCCGGGGCAGCGGGGATCAGCCCCAGCATTTT. This translates into CASRGSGDQPQHF.